What follows describes a single T cell receptor beta chain. This entry comes from a study of technical replicates of blood from a handful of donors. Repertoires were generated with immunoSEQ multiplex PCR, while TCRdb's copy carries only in-frame clones and drops some. The sample lists 65,000 to 80,000 clones; around 96% were seen once. The CDR3 sequence is 17 residues long. The germline gives CDR1 SEHNR, CDR2 FQNEAQ (reference sequence). The V end was cut by 1 base, the J end by 0 bases, with 14 bases between. The rearrangement uses TRBV7-9 and TRBJ2-3; weak D call: TRBD1 (5 bases). The TCR originated in a human donor in good health. The sample was T cells isolated from PBMCs. In nucleotides, the CDR3 is TGTGCCAGCAGCTTAGACGTTACAGGTTACAGCACAGATACGCAGTATTTT. This translates into CASSLDVTGYSTDTQYF.